This is a list of T cell receptor beta chains from one sample in a study of blood T cell repertoires in COVID-19. Profiling relied on immunoSEQ multiplex PCR, and the TCRdb table lists in-frame clones only, not all of them. This table holds nearly 40,000 clones, over 75% found once. Sequenced material: peripheral blood. The receptors come from a woman aged 70-85 years with acute or convalescent COVID-19. The CDR3 runs from the conserved cysteine through the conserved F or W. D genes are given only for firm matches. Not all rows give a size; the values are once, few, many and, for expanded clones, a class.

NA | 15 | once | TRBJ1-1 | TRBV7-6 | TGTGCCAGCAGCTCCCGGGGGGCCGGGAACACTGAAGCTTTCTTT | CASSSRGAGNTEAFF
NA | 12 | NA | TRBJ1-1 | TRBV6-5 | TGTGCCAGCAGTTCCGGAACAGGTGAAGCTTTCTTT | CASSSGTGEAFF
TRBD1 | 18 | NA | TRBJ1-2 | TRBV3-1/TRBV3-2 | TGTGCCAGCAGCCCTGTCGTGGCAGGGGGCGTATCTCGGGGAGGCTACACCTTC | CASSPVVAGGVSRGGYTF
NA | 13 | NA | TRBJ1-2 | TRBV5-8 | TGTGCCAGCAGCTTGTCAGGGGTCTATGGCTACACCTTC | CASSLSGVYGYTF
TRBD2 | 12 | NA | TRBJ2-4 | TRBV28 | TGTGCCAGCAGCCCAGGGAGGGACATTCAGTACTTC | CASSPGRDIQYF
TRBD1 | 13 | NA | TRBJ1-2 | TRBV11-3 | TGTGCCAGCAGTTTTGGGACAGGGAATGGCTACACCTTC | CASSFGTGNGYTF
TRBD1 | 14 | NA | TRBJ1-2 | TRBV5-1 | TGCGCCAGCAGCTCGTGGGACAGGGAAGATGGCTACACCTTC | CASSSWDREDGYTF
TRBD1 | 14 | NA | TRBJ2-1 | TRBV6-2/TRBV6-3 | TGTGCCAGCAGTGGCGACAGGGCCTACAATGAGCAGTTCTTC | CASSGDRAYNEQFF
TRBD1 | 17 | NA | TRBJ2-6 | TRBV25-1 | TGTGCCAGCAGTGAGGGACAGGGGCGGGCTGGGGCCAACGTCCTGACTTTC | CASSEGQGRAGANVLTF
NA | 14 | once | TRBJ2-3 | TRBV28 | TGTGCCAGCAGCCTCGGACAAATCACAGATACGCAGTATTTT | CASSLGQITDTQYF
NA | 13 | NA | TRBJ1-2 | TRBV28 | TGTGCCAGCACCCCATTAGGGGGTCATGGCTACACCTTC | CASTPLGGHGYTF
NA | 13 | NA | TRBJ1-5 | TRBV30 | TGTGCCTGGGCCTCAAGGGAGAATCAGCCCCAGCATTTT | CAWASRENQPQHF
TRBD2 | 15 | once | TRBJ2-3 | TRBV9 | TGTGCCAGCAGCTCGGGACTAGTCGGCACAGATACGCAGTATTTT | CASSSGLVGTDTQYF
TRBD1 | 14 | NA | TRBJ1-4 | TRBV5-5 | TGTGCCAGCAGCCAGGGACAGGGCCGCGAAAAACTGTTTTTT | CASSQGQGREKLFF
NA | 13 | NA | TRBJ2-1 | TRBV12-5 | TGTGCTAGTGGTTTATCTATATCGAATGAGCAGTTCTTC | CASGLSISNEQFF